The present TCR beta chain was sequenced within a study of vaccination and CD4 T cells after COVID-19. Across the whole study: The post-vaccine samples came a median around 71 days after dose two (range 14 to 241).

Germline CDR1 SGHRS, CDR2 YFSETQ. V lost 0 bases and J 4 bases, leaving 7 bases between the germline ends. The CDR3 loop spans 14 amino acids. Cultured CD4+ T-cell DNA underwent Oncomine TCR Beta short-read sequencing. TCRdb independently ran MiXCR on the PCR reads; one entry per CDR3 protein. The data show 9,500 to 15,000 distinct CDR3 sequences, roughly half seen once. As regards this clonotype: What it recognizes is unknown.

Treatment described: roughly 11-day PBMC culture with coronavirus spike peptide pools or control peptides (ViraFEST assay). The authors swapped half the medium for fresh IL-2 medium on days 3 and 7. This receptor was identified in a human donor who had recovered from COVID-19. Sequenced: CD4+ T cells from blood, cultured in vitro. The V and J genes are TRBV5-1 and TRBJ2-2; TRBD1 might be the D (6 bases). CDR3: CASSLEGGTGELFF. The DNA for the CDR3 is TGCGCCAGCAGCTTGGAAGGGGGCACCGGGGAGCTGTTTTTT.